This TCR beta chain emerged from a study of shared clonotypes between healthy human individuals (dated by TCRdb to about 2020). Context from the whole study: A couple of women and three men aged 18 to 49 years were included in the cohort. For each donor, three plates each were used for CD4 naive and CD4 memory, two plates were used for CD8 naive, and one plate was used for CD8 memory. The study deeply sequenced blood TCR repertoires of five healthy adults to estimate repertoire size and the extent of clonotype sharing between individuals. Different laboratories and diverse techniques were used to prepare libraries and sequence TCR repertoires, to increase sequencing depth and limit assay-specific biases. Between about 0.8 and 9 billion PBMCs per donor were obtained by leukapheresis. Broad study findings and their caveats: Sharing across several donors was observed for approximately 5% of naive CD4, less than 4% of naive CD8, 2.3% of memory CD4, and around 0.4% of memory CD8 clonotypes. Based on pairwise subsampling, the degree of clonotype sharing among donors was expected to be affected by sequencing depth. Because the study included a small number of donors, the genetic and exposure-history diversity represented was limited. Higher generation probabilities were observed for clonotypes shared by all four sorted-subset donors than for non-shared clonotypes. Sampling was restricted to blood, and TCR repertoires in tissues likely differ from the TCR repertoires found in blood. Estimated clonotype richness was generally larger for naive than for memory subsets. Even with the large sequencing depth, rarefaction of the sorted-subset datasets indicated that sequencing was incomplete.

As for this clone: This clone's antigen is unknown. The sample holds no much larger clone one base away, and base qualities are not on file.

TCR CDR3 regions were amplified from genomic DNA by multiplex PCR using the deep immunoSEQ assay. Extracted genomic DNA from each cell subset was distributed evenly across all wells of several immunoSEQ 96-well plates, and each plate was treated as a replicate. For sorted subsets, around 200 ng genomic DNA, equal to about 30,000 T cell genomes, was loaded into each replicate PCR. The purified libraries were quantified using a Qubit 3.0 fluorometer, sized with a Bioanalyzer 2100, and then quantified again using the KAPA Library Quantification kit. Every immunoSEQ 96-well plate was sequenced on a dedicated single-read 150-cycle Illumina NextSeq 550 flow cell. The published analysis was carried out like this. Because the immunoSEQ output included only junctional sequences and no quality scores, the filtering could not be the same as the filtering used for full-length reads. To assign V/J genes and CDR3, sequences were annotated using PyIR, a Python wrapper for IgBLAST v1.9, with IMGT germline references. Reads with weak V/J assignments (E-value above 1e-6), missing CDR3, stop codons, out-of-frame junctions, or ambiguous translated residues were removed. A V3J clonotype was defined by an identical inferred V gene, J gene, and CDR3 amino acid sequence. The percentage overlap between two repertoires was calculated by dividing the number of shared unique clonotypes by the size of the smaller repertoire. RTK rarefaction, the Chao1 estimator, and Recon v2.1 estimates of unobserved clonotypes were used to assess repertoire richness. OLGA was used to compute generation probabilities for all TCRbeta clonotypes that the gDNA method yielded from a few donors. TCRdb limited this immuneACCESS table to in-frame rearrangements with V and J called. A share of clones is missing; checked studies link under half to unresolved V genes, and the rest is unexplained. The DNA gave D and trimming, while V, J and clone size come from that table. Recorded for this sample are 200,000 to 250,000 clones; approximately 65% of them occurred a single time. Of the sample, roughly 10% is held by the ten largest clones.

The donors were healthy, HIV-negative adults with no recently reported acute infections or vaccinations. Only Caucasian adults living in Nashville, Tennessee, USA were represented among the donors. CD4+ T cells were enriched through magnetic negative selection, after which naive cells were positively selected on CD45RA and the remaining negative fraction served as the memory subset. Blood was obtained by leukapheresis, after which PBMCs were separated by Ficoll-Histopaque density gradient centrifugation and cryopreserved in liquid nitrogen vapor phase. Purity and quantity of every magnetically sorted T cell population were checked by analytical flow cytometry. Genomic DNA was isolated from each sorted fraction and quantified by UV absorbance on a Nanodrop 2000c. The CDR3 covers 15 residues, taking in both the cysteine and the phenylalanine. CDR3 DNA is the only sequence kept; it has 45 bases, read in frame from the first base. The germline V gene encodes CDR1 SNHLY and CDR2 FYNNEI. V is cut by 5 bases and J by 0 bases, and the space between the germline ends is 11 bases.

Specimen: memory CD4+ T cells sorted from blood. This specimen's cell subset or site label, interpreted: CD45RA-negative fraction. The TCR sequence derives from a man between 25 and 39 years old in good health. The chain is made from TRBV2 and TRBJ2-4; the D gene is not confidently resolved. The bases are TGTGCCAGCAGTCCCATGGTACTAGCCAAAAACATTCAGTACTTC. Translated, this gives CASSPMVLAKNIQYF.